This entry concerns a single TCR beta chain. This clone has only one observation. The target of this receptor is not known. No base quality values were provided; no much bigger clone lies one nucleotide off. The germline V gene yields SGDLS for CDR1 and YYNGEE for CDR2. From its cysteine to its phenylalanine, the CDR3 spans 16 amino acids. Of the read, only the CDR3 DNA is kept; its 48 bases are in frame from base 1. Trimming removed 3 bases from V and 4 bases from J; the gene matches leave 9 bases unexplained. The sample is drawn from a study of T cell responses to AZD1222 COVID-19 vaccine (dated by TCRdb to about 2021). In terms of the full investigation: TCR sequencing was performed for some 250 trial participants, of whom about 200 were given two doses of AZD1222 and 26 were given two doses of MenACWY control vaccine. Trial participants were enrolled into age subgroups of 18-55, 56-69 and 70-plus years, which contained about 150, 28 and 57 TCR-sequenced participants, respectively. Overall results and qualifications from the work: The 56-69-year group was small, and its depth increase did not reach significance, likely because of low power. Only five or six AZD1222 recipients were SARS-CoV-2 seropositive at baseline, limiting conclusions about previously exposed vaccinees. Epitopes outside the regions mutated in the B.1.351 and B.1.1.7 variants were reportedly recognized by nearly half of the unique spike-specific TCRs. Because no day 14 peak-response samples were available, repertoires were characterized only after the peak T cell response. Participants were mostly white British, with more females than males. The authors suggested clonal diversity may have been underestimated. A significant rise in spike-specific TCR breadth and depth was observed after two AZD1222 doses relative to day 0 and relative to MenACWY recipients. Vaccine-associated CD4 TCRs spanned the whole spike protein, with dominant responses in regions 160-218 and 743-854.

The CDR3 regions of human TCRbeta chains were subjected to immunosequencing. In the original analysis: TCRs in the repertoires were matched against a reference library of SARS-CoV-2-specific TCRs that had been generated with the MIRA antigen-specificity platform. Breadth meant the fraction of unique TCRs that were SARS-CoV-2-associated, whereas depth meant the fraction of total T cells that were SARS-CoV-2-associated. Using the MIRA data, every spike-specific TCR was mapped to the spike region that the TCR reacted to and assigned to either a CD4 or a CD8 class. Log10-transformed breadth and depth values were compared by one-way ANOVA with Sidak's multiple comparisons tests. Not all clones reach the TCRdb copy of this immuneACCESS table, which keeps in-frame sequences only. Checked studies attribute under half of the gap to unresolved V genes and leave the rest unexplained. D and trimming come from the DNA, and the V and J calls and clone size come from that table. The sample table records 150,000 to 200,000 clones; around 90% of these occur just once. The top ten hold roughly 2% of the sample.

What this sample's time point label stands for: about 28 days (+/-7) after the second vaccine dose. Because spike-specific TCR depth and breadth did not differ between the two schedules, AZD1222 recipients who got a second dose at roughly 4 weeks were pooled with those who got a second dose at roughly 12 weeks. Vaccinee samples were obtained from the UK trials COV001 and COV002, which included a single-blind randomized controlled phase 2/3 trial of AZD1222 (ChAdOx1 nCoV-19) in healthy adults. For TCRbeta chain sequencing, PBMC samples were collected from trial participants at day 0 and at day 28 after the second dose.

The rearranged chain carries TRBV9 and TRBJ1-3, and 8 junction bases match TRBD1. This receptor was obtained from an adult who received the AZD1222 COVID-19 vaccine. Here the sequenced sample was peripheral blood, taken 28 days after the second AZD1222 dose. The DNA sequence is given as TGTGCCAGCAGCGCCTTCCAAGGGACAGGAGGAAACACCATATATTTT. This is translated as CASSAFQGTGGNTIYF.